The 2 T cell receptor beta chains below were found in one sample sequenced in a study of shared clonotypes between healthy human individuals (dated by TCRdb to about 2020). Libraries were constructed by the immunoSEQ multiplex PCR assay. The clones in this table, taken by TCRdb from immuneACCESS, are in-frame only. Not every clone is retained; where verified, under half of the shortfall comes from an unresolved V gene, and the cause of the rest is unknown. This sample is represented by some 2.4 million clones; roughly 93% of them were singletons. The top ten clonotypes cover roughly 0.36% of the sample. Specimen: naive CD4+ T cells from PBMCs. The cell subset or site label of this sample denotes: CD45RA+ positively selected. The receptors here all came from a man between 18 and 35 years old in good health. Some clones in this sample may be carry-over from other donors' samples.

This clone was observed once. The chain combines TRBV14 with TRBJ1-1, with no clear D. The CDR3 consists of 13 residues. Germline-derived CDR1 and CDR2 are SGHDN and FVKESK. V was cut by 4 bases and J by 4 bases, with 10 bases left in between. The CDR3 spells CASSLSWTTEAFF. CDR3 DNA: TGTGCCAGCAGCCTCTCGTGGACCACTGAAGCTTTCTTT.

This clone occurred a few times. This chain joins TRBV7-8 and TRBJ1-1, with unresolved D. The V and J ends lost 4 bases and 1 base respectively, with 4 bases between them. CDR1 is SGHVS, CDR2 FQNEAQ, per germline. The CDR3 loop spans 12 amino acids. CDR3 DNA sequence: TGTGCCAGCAGCTCGGAGAACACTGAAGCTTTCTTT. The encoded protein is CASSSENTEAFF.